This entry describes one T cell receptor (beta chain). The antigen is not known. This entry comes from a study of T cell responses to AZD1222 COVID-19 vaccine. Libraries were prepared by immunoSEQ multiplex PCR; TCRdb keeps only in-frame clonotypes and omits some of them. The table shows 100,000 to 120,000 clones, with around 90% occurring only once. Study-level points and caveats: Only 5 or 6 AZD1222 recipients tested seropositive at baseline. Regions left unmutated in variants are reportedly the target of nearly half of spike-specific TCRs. Repertoires were sampled only after the peak T cell response.

V lost 0 bases, J lost 0 bases, and 9 bases lay in between. CDR3 size: 16 residues. Germline assignment: CDR1 MNHEY and CDR2 SVGAGI. This chain links TRBV6-5 with TRBJ1-5; D gene unclear. The sequence derives from an adult in good health. The sequences come from peripheral blood, collected on day 0 of MenACWY control vaccination. In DNA, the CDR3 is TGTGCCAGCAGTTACTCTAAGGTGGTTAGCAATCAGCCCCAGCATTTT. Amino acids: CASSYSKVVSNQPQHF.